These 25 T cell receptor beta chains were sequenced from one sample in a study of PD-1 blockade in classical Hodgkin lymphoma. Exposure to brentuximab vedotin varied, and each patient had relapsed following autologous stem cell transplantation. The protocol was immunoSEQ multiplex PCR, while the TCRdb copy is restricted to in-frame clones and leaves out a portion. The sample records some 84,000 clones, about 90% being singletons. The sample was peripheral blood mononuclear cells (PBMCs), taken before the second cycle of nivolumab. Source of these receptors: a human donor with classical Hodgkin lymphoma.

The CDR3 reads CASSESRQGGQPQHF. In DNA, the CDR3 is TGTGCCAGCAGTGAATCCCGGCAGGGTGGTCAGCCCCAGCATTTT. The chain joins TRBV6-1 to TRBJ1-5, with TRBD1 as a possible D gene (5 bases). In germline, CDR1 is MNHNS, CDR2 SASEGT. This CDR3 is 15 amino acids long. Trimming pared 2 bases from V and 6 bases from J, leaving 14 bases between.

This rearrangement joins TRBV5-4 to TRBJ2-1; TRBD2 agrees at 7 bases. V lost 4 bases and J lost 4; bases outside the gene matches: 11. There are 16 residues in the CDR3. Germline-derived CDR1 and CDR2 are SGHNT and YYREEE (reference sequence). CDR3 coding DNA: TGTGCCAGCAGCCAGGGAAGCGGGATACCTTACAATGAGCAGTTCTTC. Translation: CASSQGSGIPYNEQFF.

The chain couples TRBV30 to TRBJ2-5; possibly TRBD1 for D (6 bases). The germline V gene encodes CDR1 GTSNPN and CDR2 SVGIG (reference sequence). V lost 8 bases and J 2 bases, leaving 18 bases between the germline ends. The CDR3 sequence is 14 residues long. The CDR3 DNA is TGTGCCCGCTCACAGGGACCAGGTCAAGAGACCCAGTACTTC. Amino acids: CARSQGPGQETQYF.

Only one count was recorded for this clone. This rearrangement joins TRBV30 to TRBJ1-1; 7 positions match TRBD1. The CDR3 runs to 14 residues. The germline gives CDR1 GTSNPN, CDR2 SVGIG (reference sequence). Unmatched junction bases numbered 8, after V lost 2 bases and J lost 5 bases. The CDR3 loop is CAWSRGAGGTEAFF. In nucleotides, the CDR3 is TGTGCCTGGAGTCGGGGGGCAGGGGGGACTGAAGCTTTCTTT.

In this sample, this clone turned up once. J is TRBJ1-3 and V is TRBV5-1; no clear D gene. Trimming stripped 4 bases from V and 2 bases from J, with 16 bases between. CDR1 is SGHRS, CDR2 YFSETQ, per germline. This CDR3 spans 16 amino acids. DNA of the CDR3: TGCGCCAGCAGCCCTAACAGAGGGCCGCCTGGAAACACCATATATTTT. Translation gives CASSPNRGPPGNTIYF. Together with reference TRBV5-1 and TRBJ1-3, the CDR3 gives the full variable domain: KAGVTQTPRYLIKTRGQQVTLSCSPISGHRSVSWYQQTPGQGLQFLFEYFSETQRNKGNFPGRFSGRQFSNSRSEMNVSTLELGDSALYLCASSPNRGPPGNTIYFGEGSWLTVV.

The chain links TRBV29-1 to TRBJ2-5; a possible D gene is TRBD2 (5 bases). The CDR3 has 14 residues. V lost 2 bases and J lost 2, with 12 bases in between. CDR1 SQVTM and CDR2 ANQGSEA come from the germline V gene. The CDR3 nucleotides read TGCAGCGTTGAAACTAGGATAGGTCAAGAGACCCAGTACTTC. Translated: CSVETRIGQETQYF.

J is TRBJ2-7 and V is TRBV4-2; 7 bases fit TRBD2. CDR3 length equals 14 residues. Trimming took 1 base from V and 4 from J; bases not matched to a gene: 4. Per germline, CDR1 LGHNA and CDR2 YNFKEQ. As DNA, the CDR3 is TGTGCCAGCAGCCAAGGGCCCGGGGGGTACGAGCAGTACTTC. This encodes CASSQGPGGYEQYF.

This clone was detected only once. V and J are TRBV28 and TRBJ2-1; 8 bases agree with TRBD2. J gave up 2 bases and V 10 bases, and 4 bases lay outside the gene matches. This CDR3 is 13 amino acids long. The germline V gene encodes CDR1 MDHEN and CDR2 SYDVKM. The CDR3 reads CAIGTRAYNEQFF. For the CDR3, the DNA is TGTGCCATCGGGACTAGAGCCTACAATGAGCAGTTCTTC.

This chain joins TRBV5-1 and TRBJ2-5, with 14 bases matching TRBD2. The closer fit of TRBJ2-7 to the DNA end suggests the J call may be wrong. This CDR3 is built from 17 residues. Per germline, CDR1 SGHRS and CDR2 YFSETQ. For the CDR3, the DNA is TGCGCCAGCAGCCGGACTAGCGGGAGGCTCAGCTCCTACGAGCAGTACTTC. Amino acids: CASSRTSGRLSSYEQYF.

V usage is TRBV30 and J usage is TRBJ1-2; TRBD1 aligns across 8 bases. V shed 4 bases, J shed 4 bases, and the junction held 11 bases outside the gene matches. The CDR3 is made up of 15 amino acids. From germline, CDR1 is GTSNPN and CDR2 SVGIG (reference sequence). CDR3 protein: CAWIPGGAMTYGYTF. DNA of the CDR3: TGTGCCTGGATCCCAGGGGGCGCGATGACCTATGGCTACACCTTC.

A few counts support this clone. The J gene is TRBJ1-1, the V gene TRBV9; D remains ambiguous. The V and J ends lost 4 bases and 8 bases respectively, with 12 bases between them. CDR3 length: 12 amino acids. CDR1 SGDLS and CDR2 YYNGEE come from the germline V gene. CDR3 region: CASSPEGNEAFF. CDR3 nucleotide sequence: TGTGCCAGCAGCCCCGAGGGCAACGAAGCTTTCTTT.

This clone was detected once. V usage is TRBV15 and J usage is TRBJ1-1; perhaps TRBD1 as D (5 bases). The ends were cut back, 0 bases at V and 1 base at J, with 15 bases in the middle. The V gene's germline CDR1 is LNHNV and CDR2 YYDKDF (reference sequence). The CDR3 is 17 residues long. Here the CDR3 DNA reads TGTGCCACCAGCAGAGAGCCCCCCTGGGGGAGGAACACTGAAGCTTTCTTT. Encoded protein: CATSREPPWGRNTEAFF. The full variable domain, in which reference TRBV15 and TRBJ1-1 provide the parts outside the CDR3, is DAMVIQNPRYQVTQFGKPVTLSCSQTLNHNVMYWYQQKSSQAPKLLFHYYDKDFNNEADTPDNFQSRRPNTSFCFLDIRSPGLGDTAMYLCATSREPPWGRNTEAFFGQGTRLTVV.

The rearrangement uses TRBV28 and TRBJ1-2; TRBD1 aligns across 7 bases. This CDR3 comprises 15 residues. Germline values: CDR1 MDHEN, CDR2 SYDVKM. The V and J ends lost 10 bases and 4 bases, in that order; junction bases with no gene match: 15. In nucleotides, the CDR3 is TGTGCCATCCATGACGGCGGGACAGCTTCCTATGGCTACACCTTC. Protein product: CAIHDGGTASYGYTF.

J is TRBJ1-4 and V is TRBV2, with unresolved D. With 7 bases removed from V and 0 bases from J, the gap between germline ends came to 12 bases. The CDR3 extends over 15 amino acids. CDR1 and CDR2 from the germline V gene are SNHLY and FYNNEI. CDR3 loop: CASNAGRATNEKLFF. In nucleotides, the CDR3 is TGTGCCAGCAACGCCGGGAGGGCAACTAATGAAAAACTGTTTTTT.

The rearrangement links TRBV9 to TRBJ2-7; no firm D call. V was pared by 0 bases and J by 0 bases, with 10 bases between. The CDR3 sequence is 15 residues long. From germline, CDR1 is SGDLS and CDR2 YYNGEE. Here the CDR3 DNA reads TGTGCCAGCAGCGTAGTTCCCAGAAACTCCTACGAGCAGTACTTC. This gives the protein CASSVVPRNSYEQYF.

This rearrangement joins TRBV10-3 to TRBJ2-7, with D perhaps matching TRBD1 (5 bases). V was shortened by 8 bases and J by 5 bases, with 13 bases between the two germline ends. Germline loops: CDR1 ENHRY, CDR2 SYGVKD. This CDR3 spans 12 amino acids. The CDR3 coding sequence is TGTGCCATCGACAGATCCAGTGACGAGCAGTACTTC. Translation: CAIDRSSDEQYF.

The CDR3 is CASSPPTSSYSNQPQHF. For the CDR3, the DNA is TGCGCCAGCAGCCCCCCCACAAGTTCCTATAGCAATCAGCCCCAGCATTTT. The chain employs TRBV5-1 and TRBJ1-5; D remains unclear. The CDR3 is 17 residues long. V lost 4 bases to trimming and J lost 0 bases, with 17 bases between them. The germline V gene has CDR1 SGHRS and CDR2 YFSETQ.

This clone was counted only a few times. CDR3 in amino acids: CASMSTGNTIYF. The CDR3 DNA is TGTGCCAGTATGAGTACTGGAAACACCATATATTTT. The chain employs TRBV19 and TRBJ1-3, with unresolved D. Germline CDR1 reads LNHDA; CDR2 reads SQIVND (reference sequence). CDR3 length: 12 amino acids. Between the trimmed V and J ends, which lost 7 bases and 2 bases, there was a span of 6 bases.

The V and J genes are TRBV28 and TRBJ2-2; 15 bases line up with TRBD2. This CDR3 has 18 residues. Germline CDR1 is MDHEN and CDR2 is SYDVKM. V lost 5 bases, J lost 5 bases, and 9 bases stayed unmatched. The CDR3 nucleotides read TGTGCCAGCAGTATCCAGGGACTAGCGGGAGGCGGTACCGGGGAGCTGTTTTTT. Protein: CASSIQGLAGGGTGELFF.

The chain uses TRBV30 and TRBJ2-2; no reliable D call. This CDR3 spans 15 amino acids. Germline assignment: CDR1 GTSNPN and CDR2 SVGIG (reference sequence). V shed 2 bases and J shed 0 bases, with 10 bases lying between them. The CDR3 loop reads CAWSLETTNTGELFF. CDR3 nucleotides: TGTGCCTGGAGTCTTGAGACAACGAACACCGGGGAGCTGTTTTTT. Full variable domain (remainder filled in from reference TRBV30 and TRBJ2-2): SQTIHQWPATLVQPVGSPLSLECTVEGTSNPNLYWYRQAAGRGLQLLFYSVGIGQISSEVPQNLSASRPQDRQFILSSKKLLLSDSGFYLCAWSLETTNTGELFFGEGSRLTVL.

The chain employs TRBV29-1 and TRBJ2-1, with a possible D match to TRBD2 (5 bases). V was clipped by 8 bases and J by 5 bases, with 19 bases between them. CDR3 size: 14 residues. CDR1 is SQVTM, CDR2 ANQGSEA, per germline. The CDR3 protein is CSTPRWRNNNEQFF. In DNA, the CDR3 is TGCAGCACCCCGCGGTGGAGGAACAACAATGAGCAGTTCTTC.

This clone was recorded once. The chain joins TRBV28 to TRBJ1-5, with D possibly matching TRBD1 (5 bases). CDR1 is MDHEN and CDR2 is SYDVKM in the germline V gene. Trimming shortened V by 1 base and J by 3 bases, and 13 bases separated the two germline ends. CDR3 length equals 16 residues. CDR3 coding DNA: TGTGCCAGCAGTTTATACCCGAGAGGGGTCAATCAGCCCCAGCATTTT. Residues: CASSLYPRGVNQPQHF. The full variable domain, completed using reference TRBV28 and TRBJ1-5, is DVKVTQSSRYLVKRTGEKVFLECVQDMDHENMFWYRQDPGLGLRLIYFSYDVKMKEKGDIPEGYSVSREKKERFSLILESASTNQTSMYLCASSLYPRGVNQPQHFGDGTRLSIL.

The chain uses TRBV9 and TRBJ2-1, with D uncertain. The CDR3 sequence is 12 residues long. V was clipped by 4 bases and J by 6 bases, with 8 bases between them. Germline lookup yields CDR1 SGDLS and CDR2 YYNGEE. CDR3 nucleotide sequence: TGTGCCAGCAGCTCCACTATCAATGAGCAGTTCTTC. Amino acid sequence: CASSSTINEQFF.

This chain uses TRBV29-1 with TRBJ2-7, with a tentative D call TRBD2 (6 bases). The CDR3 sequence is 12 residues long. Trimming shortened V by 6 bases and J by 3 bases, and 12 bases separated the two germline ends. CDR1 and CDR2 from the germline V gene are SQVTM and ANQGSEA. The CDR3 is CSVRTDYYEQYF. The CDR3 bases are TGCAGCGTCAGGACGGACTACTACGAGCAGTACTTC.

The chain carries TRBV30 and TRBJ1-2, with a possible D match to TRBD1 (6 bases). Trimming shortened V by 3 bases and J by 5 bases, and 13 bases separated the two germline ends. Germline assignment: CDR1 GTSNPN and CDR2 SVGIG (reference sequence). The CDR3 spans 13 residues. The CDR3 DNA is TGTGCCTGGAGAAGGGGGGAACGGTATGGCTACACCTTC. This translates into CAWRRGERYGYTF.